This entry lists 7 T cell receptor beta chains sequenced from one sample in a study of PD-L1 blockade in urothelial cancer (dated 2017 in TCRdb). Library construction relied on the immunoSEQ multiplex PCR assay. What TCRdb holds here is the immuneACCESS table cut down to in-frame rearrangements. Part of the clones is not present; checked against another copy, under half of the missing clones reflect an unresolved V gene, and the others are unexplained. The sample contains some 77,000 clones, about 85% of them found a single time. Roughly 5.7% of the sample lies in the top ten. The specimen was PBMCs, collected around atezolizumab (anti-PD-L1) treatment. The origin of the receptors is a woman aged 70-85 years with urothelial cancer.

This rearrangement joins TRBV30 to TRBJ2-1; 7 bases match TRBD2. In germline, CDR1 is GTSNPN, CDR2 SVGIG (reference sequence). V was clipped by 0 bases and J by 7 bases; unmatched bases: 6. The CDR3 covers 14 residues. CDR3 sequence reads: CAWSVGGPLNEQFF. The DNA for the CDR3 is TGTGCCTGGAGTGTGGGAGGGCCACTGAATGAGCAGTTCTTC.

The genes are TRBV11-2 and TRBJ1-6; 8 bases line up with TRBD1. The germline V gene has CDR1 SGHAT and CDR2 FQNNGV. The V segment lost 5 bases and the J segment 7 bases; nucleotides outside the gene matches: 10. This CDR3 has 16 amino acids. In DNA, the CDR3 is TGTGCCAGCAGCGCCGCCAGGGGGCCGGGGAATTCACCCCTCCACTTT. Amino acid sequence: CASSAARGPGNSPLHF.

A few counts support this clone. The CDR3 nucleotides are TGTGCCAGCAGCTTGAACAGGGTCGAGACCCAGTACTTC. It specifies CASSLNRVETQYF. The chain combines TRBV5-8 with TRBJ2-5; TRBD1 might be the D (6 bases). The CDR3 totals 13 residues. Germline V lookup: CDR1 SGHTS, CDR2 YDEGEE. Trimming took 1 base from V and 5 from J, leaving 9 bases between them.

This clone is medium-sized within its sample. CDR3 in amino acids: CASSQGANSPLHF. CDR3 sequence (DNA): TGTGCCAGCTCGCAGGGGGCAAATTCACCCCTCCACTTT. The rearrangement links TRBV2 to TRBJ1-6, with 8 bases that match TRBD1. The CDR3 has 13 residues. V dropped 8 bases and J dropped 7; count of bases not matched to a gene: 4. Germline V gives CDR1 SNHLY, CDR2 FYNNEI. The whole variable domain, filled in from reference TRBV2 and TRBJ1-6, reads EPEVTQTPSHQVTQMGQEVILRCVPISNHLYFYWYRQILGQKVEFLVSFYNNEISEKSEIFDDQFSVERPDGSNFTLKIRSTKLEDSAMYFCASSQGANSPLHFGNGTRLTVT.

The rearrangement joins TRBV28 to TRBJ2-5; 7 positions match TRBD2. The trim removed 8 bases at V and 1 base at J, leaving 4 bases unmatched. Looked up from germline, CDR1 is MDHEN and CDR2 is SYDVKM. The CDR3 covers 13 residues. The CDR3 DNA sequence: TGTGCCAGCGGCCCGGGGGGCCAAGAGACCCAGTACTTC. Protein product: CASGPGGQETQYF. The full variable domain, rest sourced from reference TRBV28 and TRBJ2-5, is DVKVTQSSRYLVKRTGEKVFLECVQDMDHENMFWYRQDPGLGLRLIYFSYDVKMKEKGDIPEGYSVSREKKERFSLILESASTNQTSMYLCASGPGGQETQYFGPGTRLLVL.

The rearrangement uses TRBV4-1 and TRBJ1-4; D not certain. Trimming removed 4 bases from V and 8 bases from J, with 17 bases in between. This CDR3 comprises 15 residues. Germline V gene data show CDR1 as MGHRA and CDR2 as YSYEKL. This CDR3 is CASSRLGNAGEKLFF. For the CDR3, the DNA is TGCGCCAGCAGCCGCCTGGGGAACGCGGGGGAAAAACTGTTTTTT.

This clone was seen only once. J is TRBJ2-3 and V is TRBV9; D might be TRBD1 (6 bases). The CDR3 is 14 amino acids. Germline CDR1 and CDR2: SGDLS and YYNGEE. The germline V and J ends were trimmed by 4 bases and 1 base, with 10 bases remaining between them. In nucleotides, the CDR3 is TGTGCCAGCAGCAAGGGACACCGCACAGATACGCAGTATTTT. Protein: CASSKGHRTDTQYF.